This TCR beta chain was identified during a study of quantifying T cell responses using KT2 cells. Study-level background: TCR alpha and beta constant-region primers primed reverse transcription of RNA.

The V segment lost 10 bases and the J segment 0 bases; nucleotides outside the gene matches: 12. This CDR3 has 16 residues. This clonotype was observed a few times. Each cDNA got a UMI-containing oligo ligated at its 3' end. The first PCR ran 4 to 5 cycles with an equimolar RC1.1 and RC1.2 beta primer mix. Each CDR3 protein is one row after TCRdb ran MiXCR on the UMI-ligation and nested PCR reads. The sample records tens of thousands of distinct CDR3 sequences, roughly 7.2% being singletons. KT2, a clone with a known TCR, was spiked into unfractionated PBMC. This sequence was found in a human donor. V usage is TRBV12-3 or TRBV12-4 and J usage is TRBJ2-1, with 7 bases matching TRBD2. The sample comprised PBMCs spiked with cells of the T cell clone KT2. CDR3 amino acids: CATRDYPSSSYNEQFF. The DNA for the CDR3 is TGTGCCACCAGGGACTACCCATCAAGCTCCTACAATGAGCAGTTCTTC.